This entry features one T cell receptor beta chain sequence. Patients were ineligible given autoimmune disease history or systemic immunosuppression. This specimen comes from a study of OX40 agonist ivuxolimab in advanced cancers. Trimming cost V 2 bases and J 6 bases, with 20 bases left between them. The CDR3 totals 17 residues. Germline V gene sequence: CDR1 MGHRA, CDR2 YSYEKL. The table came from immunoSEQ multiplex PCR; TCRdb's copy has only in-frame clones and leaves some out. The sample shows roughly 76,000 clones, 85% to 90% of them seen only once. The genes are TRBV4-1 and TRBJ2-1, with a possible D match to TRBD1 (6 bases). This receptor was taken from an adult with an advanced solid tumor such as melanoma, head and neck, liver or kidney cancer. The material was CD4+ or CD8+ T cells sorted from blood, obtained in a trial of the OX40 agonist ivuxolimab. The CDR3 here is CASSQPLRTALPNEQFF. The CDR3 region has the DNA TGCGCCAGCAGCCAACCCCTCAGGACAGCCCTACCCAATGAGCAGTTCTTC.